The rows below give T cell receptor beta chains drawn from one sample of a study of T cell changes during pregnancy in multiple sclerosis. Libraries were prepared by immunoSEQ multiplex PCR; TCRdb keeps only in-frame clonotypes and omits some of them. The sample has 75,000 to 95,000 clones, around 94% seen once; the top ten hold approximately 2%. Here the sequenced sample was peripheral blood, taken after pregnancy. The receptors shown here come from a female donor with multiple sclerosis, enrolled in a pregnancy study. Each CDR3 is given with its conserved first and last residue. A D gene is named only where the DNA matches it firmly. Some rows mark clone size as missing; the rest say once, few, many or name a class of expanded clone.

clone size,D gene,J gene,V gene,CDR3 protein,CDR3 DNA
.,TRBD1,TRBJ2-1,TRBV7-9,CASSNRDRGFNEQFF,TGTGCCAGCTCAAACCGGGACAGGGGCTTCAATGAGCAGTTCTTC
.,.,TRBJ1-6,TRBV5-4,CASSLSGGEPPLHF,TGTGCCAGCAGCTTGTCGGGGGGGGAGCCGCCCCTCCACTTT
.,.,TRBJ1-2,TRBV7-2,CASSPREVSYGYTF,TGTGCCAGCAGCCCCCGGGAAGTATCCTATGGCTACACCTTC
.,TRBD2,TRBJ2-1,TRBV7-2,CASSLDLAGVWNEQFF,TGTGCCAGCAGCTTAGATCTAGCGGGAGTATGGAATGAGCAGTTCTTC
.,.,TRBJ1-5,TRBV30,CAWSSDHNQPQHF,TGTGCCTGGAGTAGCGACCACAATCAGCCCCAGCATTTT
.,.,TRBJ1-3,TRBV5-8,CASSLVYSGNTIYF,TGTGCCAGCAGCTTGGTCTACTCTGGAAACACCATATATTTT
.,TRBD1,TRBJ1-2,TRBV19,CASNPPGGSYGYTF,TGTGCCAGTAATCCCCCAGGGGGGAGCTATGGCTACACCTTC
.,TRBD1,TRBJ2-2,TRBV6-5,CASSYSWGTGAGELFF,TGTGCCAGCAGTTACTCATGGGGAACAGGGGCCGGGGAGCTGTTTTTT
.,.,TRBJ1-1,TRBV20-1,CSARAHGEAFF,TGCAGTGCTAGAGCTCACGGGGAAGCTTTCTTT
.,.,TRBJ2-7,TRBV29-1,CSVGYQGYEQYF,TGCAGCGTTGGATACCAGGGTTACGAGCAGTACTTC
.,TRBD2,TRBJ2-3,TRBV6-5,CASRLAGGGGTQYF,TGTGCCAGCAGACTAGCGGGAGGTGGGGGTACGCAGTATTTT
.,.,TRBJ2-2,TRBV25-1,CASTHWTGELFF,TGTGCCAGCACCCACTGGACCGGGGAGCTGTTTTTT
once,.,TRBJ1-2,TRBV18,CASSPGEGVLYGYTF,TGTGCCAGCTCACCAGGGGAAGGGGTTCTCTATGGCTACACCTTC
few,.,TRBJ1-5,TRBV7-3,CASSLGDQPQHF,TGTGCCAGCAGCTTAGGAGATCAGCCCCAGCATTTT
.,.,TRBJ1-1,TRBV2,CAVRENTEAFF,TGTGCCGTCCGGGAGAACACTGAAGCTTTCTTT